This TCR beta chain stems from a study of siplizumab effects on memory and regulatory T cells. Study outcomes and limitations: Of the proliferating CD4+ or CD8+ clones, roughly 75-97% lacked a naive or memory phenotype that could be assigned. Where siplizumab was present, mappable alloreactive CD4+ clones averaged around 63% Treg-derived, compared with around 27% in controls. Tregs that proliferated in siplizumab cultures did not have their suppressive function confirmed. The naive T cell population seemed more diverse than memory cells and seemed a major contributor to the alloresponse.

From germline, CDR1 is SGDLS and CDR2 YYNGEE. Trimming stripped 4 bases from V and 2 bases from J, with 17 bases between. This CDR3 is built from 16 residues. A note on this clone: Its antigen is not identified.

Profiling relied on immunoSEQ multiplex PCR, and the TCRdb table lists in-frame clones only, not all of them. The table includes approximately 100,000 clones, 90% to 95% detected once. The rearrangement uses TRBV9 and TRBJ2-3, with D tentatively TRBD2 (6 bases). This TCR was recovered from a human donor in good health. The sequenced sample was non-Treg CD4+ T cells sorted from blood. CDR3 bases: TGTGCCAGCAGCCCCTTAGGCGGGGCCGTCACAGATACGCAGTATTTT. This gives the protein CASSPLGGAVTDTQYF.